The 10 T cell receptor beta chains below all came from one sample that was sequenced in a study of shared clonotypes between healthy human individuals. Data came from immunoSEQ multiplex PCR; TCRdb stores just in-frame clones and leaves some out. The sample lists approximately 1.4 million clones; under 99% were seen once. Sequencing input: naive CD4+ T cells sorted from blood. Subset reported: CD45RA+ positively selected. All receptors come from a man aged 25-45 years in good health.

This chain uses TRBV29-1 with TRBJ2-5; TRBD2 agrees at 11 bases. Germline CDR1 reads SQVTM; CDR2 reads ANQGSEA. Trimming took 4 bases from V and 5 from J; bases not matched to a gene: 9. The length of the CDR3 is 15 residues. The CDR3 DNA sequence: TGCAGCGTTGTTACTAGCGGGAGTTTCGGTGAGACCCAGTACTTC. This codes for CSVVTSGSFGETQYF.

V gene TRBV6-1 combines with J gene TRBJ1-5, with 8 bases that match TRBD1. CDR3 size: 15 residues. The germline gives CDR1 MNHNS, CDR2 SASEGT. J lost 5 bases, V lost 4 bases, and 7 bases had no gene match. The CDR3 is CASSATGQDYQPQHF. The CDR3 nucleotides are TGTGCCAGCAGTGCCACGGGACAGGATTATCAGCCCCAGCATTTT.

CDR3 sequence (DNA): TGCGCCAGCAGCTTGGAGGGGGGGCAAAAACTGTTTTTT. Translating gives CASSLEGGQKLFF. This chain joins TRBV5-1 and TRBJ1-4; D may be TRBD1 (6 bases). CDR1 SGHRS and CDR2 YFSETQ come from the germline V gene. The ends were cut back, 0 bases at V and 9 bases at J, with 9 bases in the middle. The CDR3 has 13 residues.

This clone was observed once. The chain has TRBV18 and TRBJ1-5; a possible D gene is TRBD1 (6 bases). The CDR3 extends over 21 amino acids. The V gene's germline CDR1 is KGHSH and CDR2 LQKENI. V was trimmed by 4 bases and J by 6 bases, leaving 34 bases between them. In nucleotides, the CDR3 is TGTGCCAGCTCACTAAAACCCGGGACAAACAGCCCTCTTGGCGCGGTTCAGCCCCAGCATTTT. Translation gives CASSLKPGTNSPLGAVQPQHF.

The chain is built from TRBV11-3 and TRBJ2-1; 16 bases align to TRBD2. Germline loops: CDR1 SGHNT, CDR2 YENEEA. V was clipped by 5 bases and J by 5 bases; unmatched bases: 6. This CDR3 has 17 residues. The CDR3 reads CASSAGTSGRGDNEQFF. The CDR3 region has the DNA TGTGCCAGCAGCGCCGGGACTAGCGGGAGGGGCGACAATGAGCAGTTCTTC.

The V and J genes are TRBV12-5 and TRBJ2-2; D remains unclear. The V end was cut by 3 bases, the J end by 6 bases, with 14 bases between. The CDR3 loop spans 15 amino acids. Germline lookup yields CDR1 LGHNT and CDR2 FRNRAP. CDR3 bases: TGTGCTAGTGGTTTTAACTCCATCGGACCCGGGGAGCTGTTTTTT. This encodes CASGFNSIGPGELFF. Based on the CDR3 plus reference TRBV12-5 and TRBJ2-2, the full variable domain is DARVTQTPRHKVTEMGQEVTMRCQPILGHNTVFWYRQTMMQGLELLAYFRNRAPLDDSGMPKDRFSAEMPDATLATLKIQPSEPRDSAVYFCASGFNSIGPGELFFGEGSRLTVL.

The chain couples TRBV5-1 to TRBJ1-1, with D tentatively TRBD1 (6 bases). The CDR3 runs to 15 residues. From germline, CDR1 is SGHRS and CDR2 YFSETQ. With 4 bases removed from V and 4 bases from J, the gap between germline ends came to 17 bases. CDR3 coding DNA: TGCGCCAGCAGCGGAAGAACAGGGAGTGGCACTGAAGCTTTCTTT. Translated: CASSGRTGSGTEAFF.

V usage is TRBV19 and J usage is TRBJ2-1; TRBD2 agrees at 10 bases. The V gene end was trimmed by 3 bases and the J gene end by 7 bases; junction bases not matched to a gene: 3. The V gene's germline CDR1 is LNHDA and CDR2 SQIVND (reference sequence). The CDR3 length is 14 residues. For the CDR3, the DNA is TGTGCCAGTAGTATTAGCGGGAGGTTGAATGAGCAGTTCTTC. It encodes CASSISGRLNEQFF.

This sequence joins TRBV4-2 and TRBJ2-1; D gene ambiguous. Germline V gene lookup returns CDR1 LGHNA and CDR2 YNFKEQ. The V end lost 5 bases, the J end lost 5 bases, and 10 bases lay between the germline ends. The CDR3 contains 13 residues. CDR3 sequence reads: CASSSRPDNEQFF. The CDR3 coding sequence is TGTGCCAGCAGCTCCCGACCCGACAATGAGCAGTTCTTC.

V usage is TRBV18 and J usage is TRBJ1-2; D might be TRBD1 (5 bases). Germline V CDR1 and CDR2: KGHSH, LQKENI. The length of the CDR3 is 15 residues. Trimming took 4 bases from V and 3 from J, leaving 15 bases between them. Here the CDR3 reads CASSQEPRGDYGYTF. For the CDR3, the DNA is TGTGCCAGCTCACAAGAACCCCGAGGGGACTATGGCTACACCTTC.